The 31 T cell receptor beta chains below all came from one sample that was sequenced in a study of blood T cell repertoires in COVID-19. TCRdb keeps only in-frame clones here, not all; method: immunoSEQ multiplex PCR. The sample contains 51,000 or so clones, about four fifths of which appear only once. Sequences were obtained from peripheral blood. These TCRs come from a woman of 80 years or more with COVID-19, enrolled during active disease.

The chain couples TRBV10-2 to TRBJ2-3; no clear D gene. CDR3 length: 16 amino acids. Trimming took off 1 base at V and 4 bases at J, with 15 bases between the two ends. Germline V CDR1 and CDR2: WSHSY, SAAADI. In nucleotides, the CDR3 is TGCGCCAGCAGTGAGTGGCGGCCTACCCGCCCAGATACGCAGTATTTT. Encoded protein: CASSEWRPTRPDTQYF.

This chain uses TRBV10-3 with TRBJ2-5, with D unresolved. Trimming pared 4 bases from V and 0 bases from J, leaving 6 bases between. CDR1 is ENHRY and CDR2 is SYGVKD in the germline V gene. The CDR3 is 13 residues long. The chain's CDR3 is CAISVYNQETQYF. The CDR3 coding sequence is TGTGCCATCAGTGTTTACAACCAAGAGACCCAGTACTTC.

The gene calls are TRBV5-1 and TRBJ2-5; 7 positions agree with TRBD2. This CDR3 has 15 amino acids. From germline, CDR1 is SGHRS and CDR2 YFSETQ. Unmatched junction bases numbered 9, after V lost 4 bases and J lost 3 bases. The CDR3 loop reads CASSDGAGVKETQYF. DNA of the CDR3: TGCGCCAGCAGCGACGGTGCGGGAGTTAAAGAGACCCAGTACTTC.

CDR3 sequence reads: CASSGSGVINEKLFF. The DNA of the CDR3 is TGCGCCAGCAGCGGATCAGGGGTCATTAATGAAAAACTGTTTTTT. The chain has TRBV5-1 and TRBJ1-4; D is possibly TRBD1 (6 bases). Germline-derived CDR1 and CDR2 are SGHRS and YFSETQ. There are 15 residues in the CDR3. V lost 4 bases and J lost 4, with 14 bases in between.

V usage is TRBV30 and J usage is TRBJ2-7; tentative D call: TRBD2 (6 bases). Between the trimmed V and J ends, which lost 2 bases and 0 bases, there was a span of 8 bases. The CDR3 runs to 13 residues. Germline assignment: CDR1 GTSNPN and CDR2 SVGIG (reference sequence). The CDR3 sequence: CAWSLGGSYEQYF. DNA of the CDR3: TGTGCCTGGAGTCTCGGGGGCTCCTACGAGCAGTACTTC.

CDR3 in amino acids: CASSVTHSGANVLTF. The CDR3 coding sequence is TGTGCCAGCAGTGTAACTCATTCTGGGGCCAACGTCCTGACTTTC. This chain joins TRBV6-4 and TRBJ2-6; D gene ambiguous. CDR1 and CDR2 (germline): MRHNA, SNTAGT. The CDR3 is 15 amino acids. With 4 bases removed from V and 1 base from J, the gap between germline ends came to 8 bases.

This clone has just one count. The V and J genes are TRBV15 and TRBJ2-3, with 7 bases identical to TRBD1. CDR3 length equals 16 residues. With 6 bases clipped from V and 6 bases from J, the junction kept 15 bases outside the gene matches. In germline, CDR1 is LNHNV, CDR2 YYDKDF (reference sequence). The CDR3 reads CATRGSRQGAADTQYF. Here the CDR3 DNA reads TGTGCCACCAGAGGGAGCCGACAGGGAGCCGCGGATACGCAGTATTTT.

The DNA for the CDR3 is TGTGCCAGTGGTAACGCTAGGACAGCAGAGCCCCAGCATTTT. This encodes CASGNARTAEPQHF. This rearrangement joins TRBV19 to TRBJ1-5; tentatively, D is TRBD1 (6 bases). V lost 8 bases and J 8 bases, leaving 19 bases between the germline ends. CDR1 LNHDA and CDR2 SQIVND come from the germline V gene (reference sequence). The CDR3 has 14 residues.

This chain connects TRBV5-4 to TRBJ2-1; TRBD2 matches 10 bases. CDR1 SGHNT and CDR2 YYREEE come from the germline V gene (reference sequence). Trimming cost V 0 bases and J 6 bases; bases outside gene matches: 6. This CDR3 region has 16 residues. CDR3 loop: CASSLAGASGSNEQFF. The CDR3 bases are TGTGCCAGCAGCTTGGCCGGGGCTAGCGGGAGCAATGAGCAGTTCTTC.

This clone was counted a few times. The chain has TRBV27 and TRBJ2-7, with 9 bases matching TRBD2. Germline loops: CDR1 MNHEY, CDR2 SMNVEV (reference sequence). V lost 3 bases to trimming and J lost 2 bases; unmatched junction nucleotides: 5. The CDR3 length is 15 residues. In DNA form, the CDR3 reads TGTGCCAGCAGTTTCGGCGCGGGAGGGCCCTACGAGCAGTACTTC. This sequence encodes CASSFGAGGPYEQYF.

The rearrangement links TRBV5-1 to TRBJ1-1; no reliable D call. The CDR3 length is 14 residues. Trimming took off 0 bases at V and 1 base at J, with 7 bases between the two ends. The germline V gene has CDR1 SGHRS and CDR2 YFSETQ. In DNA form, the CDR3 reads TGCGCCAGCAGCTTGGCGGGAGCGAACACTGAAGCTTTCTTT. Translating gives CASSLAGANTEAFF.

This chain links TRBV7-9 with TRBJ1-1; tentatively, D is TRBD1 (6 bases). Deletions cut 1 base from V and 1 base from J, with 7 bases between. CDR1 is SEHNR, CDR2 FQNEAQ, per germline (reference sequence). This CDR3 has 14 residues. The CDR3 DNA is TGTGCCAGCAGCTTAGGGGACAAGAACACTGAAGCTTTCTTT. Translating it yields CASSLGDKNTEAFF.

The rearrangement joins TRBV27 to TRBJ2-5; TRBD2 agrees at 13 bases. The germline gives CDR1 MNHEY, CDR2 SMNVEV (reference sequence). The ends lost 7 bases at V and 1 base at J; junction bases unmatched: 3. The CDR3 length is 15 residues. CDR3 in amino acids: CASKLAGGPQETQYF. CDR3 nucleotides: TGTGCCAGCAAACTAGCGGGAGGGCCCCAAGAGACCCAGTACTTC.

The sample holds a few counts of this clone. The chain carries TRBV4-1 and TRBJ2-7, with a tentative D call TRBD1 (6 bases). Germline CDR1 reads MGHRA; CDR2 reads YSYEKL. Trimming left V 4 bases short and J 4 bases short, with 11 bases between. The CDR3 totals 13 residues. Here the CDR3 reads CASSLRDKYEQYF. The CDR3 coding sequence is TGCGCCAGCAGCCTCCGGGACAAATACGAGCAGTACTTC.

Only one count was recorded for this clone. The chain is built from TRBV27 and TRBJ2-2, with 11 bases fitting TRBD2. Trimming took 5 bases from V and 5 from J; bases not matched to a gene: 4. Germline CDR1 and CDR2: MNHEY and SMNVEV (reference sequence). The CDR3 covers 15 residues. This chain's CDR3 is CASSHRTSGTGELFF. CDR3 nucleotide sequence: TGTGCCAGCAGTCACCGGACTAGCGGGACCGGGGAGCTGTTTTTT.

The chain links TRBV28 to TRBJ2-6; 9 bases agree with TRBD1. The CDR3 is 18 amino acids. J was trimmed by 2 bases and V by 6 bases; bases with no gene match: 11. Germline V gene data show CDR1 as MDHEN and CDR2 as SYDVKM. The CDR3 protein is CASSPRDRVFPGANVLTF. Here the CDR3 DNA reads TGTGCCAGCAGCCCCCGGGACAGGGTTTTCCCTGGGGCCAACGTCCTGACTTTC.

This chain joins TRBV6-4 and TRBJ2-3, with 8 nucleotides matching TRBD1. Unmatched junction bases numbered 6, after V lost 5 bases and J lost 2 bases. The CDR3 extends over 15 amino acids. The germline V gene has CDR1 MRHNA and CDR2 SNTAGT. CDR3 residues: CASSIGTGPTDTQYF. CDR3 nucleotide sequence: TGTGCCAGCAGTATAGGGACAGGACCCACAGATACGCAGTATTTT.

The genes are TRBV11-2 and TRBJ2-3; D might be TRBD2 (5 bases). CDR1 is SGHAT and CDR2 is FQNNGV in the germline V gene. This CDR3 contains 15 residues. V was pared by 6 bases and J by 0 bases, with 13 bases between. As DNA, the CDR3 is TGTGCCAGCAGATGGAGGTCCGGGAGCACAGATACGCAGTATTTT. This translates into CASRWRSGSTDTQYF.

The chain has TRBV18 and TRBJ2-5; 8 bases match TRBD2. Germline V gene data show CDR1 as KGHSH and CDR2 as LQKENI. CDR3 size: 14 residues. The J segment lost 4 bases and the V segment lost 2 bases, leaving 3 bases of the junction unmatched. CDR3 sequence (DNA): TGTGCCAGCTCACCATTAGCGGGGAGAGAGACCCAGTACTTC. It encodes CASSPLAGRETQYF.

J is TRBJ1-2 and V is TRBV27; 11 positions match TRBD1. From germline, CDR1 is MNHEY and CDR2 SMNVEV (reference sequence). The CDR3 contains 13 residues. V lost 5 bases and J lost 7; bases outside the gene matches: 3. Here the CDR3 reads CASSLGTGGGYTF. CDR3 bases: TGTGCCAGCAGTCTCGGGACAGGGGGTGGCTACACCTTC.

V is TRBV6-5 and J is TRBJ2-7; TRBD2 matches 9 bases. In germline, CDR1 is MNHEY, CDR2 SVGAGI. This CDR3 spans 15 amino acids. J lost 3 bases, V lost 0 bases, and 3 bases had no gene match. CDR3 nucleotide sequence: TGTGCCAGCAGTTACTCGGCTAGCGGGGTCTACGAGCAGTACTTC. Its protein product is CASSYSASGVYEQYF.

The chain carries TRBV3-1 (or the pseudogene TRBV3-2) and TRBJ2-1; tentative D call: TRBD2 (6 bases). The CDR3 has 15 residues. Germline V gene lookup returns CDR1 LGHDT and CDR2 YNNKEL (reference sequence). Trimming left V 6 bases short and J 7 bases short, with 19 bases between. The CDR3 nucleotides read TGTGCCAGCAGACCAACGGGACTCCTCGGGAATGAGCAGTTCTTC. It codes for CASRPTGLLGNEQFF.

The gene calls are TRBV18 and TRBJ2-7; 8 nucleotides align to TRBD1. This CDR3 comprises 15 residues. Trimming cost V 1 base and J 5 bases; bases outside gene matches: 7. Germline-derived CDR1 and CDR2 are KGHSH and LQKENI. The CDR3 region is CASSPLGTGLDEQYF. DNA of the CDR3: TGTGCCAGCTCACCACTAGGGACAGGTTTGGACGAGCAGTACTTC.

The chain has TRBV7-2 and TRBJ2-3, with TRBD1 identical over 7 bases. Germline V gene lookup returns CDR1 SGHTA and CDR2 FQGNSA. There are 16 residues in the CDR3. V shed 5 bases and J 4 bases; nucleotides not matched to a gene: 12. CDR3: CASSPSVGRGSDTQYF. The CDR3 DNA follows: TGTGCCAGCAGCCCATCCGTGGGCAGGGGGTCAGATACGCAGTATTTT.

V usage is TRBV29-1 and J usage is TRBJ2-1; D is possibly TRBD2 (6 bases). CDR3 length: 12 residues. Germline assignment: CDR1 SQVTM and CDR2 ANQGSEA. Trimming pared 3 bases from V and 8 bases from J, leaving 11 bases between. This CDR3 reads CSVDKRVDEQFF. The DNA of the CDR3 is TGCAGCGTTGATAAGCGGGTCGATGAGCAGTTCTTC.

This clone has only one observation. The chain joins TRBV2 to TRBJ2-7; 10 bases map to TRBD2. V was clipped by 5 bases and J by 3 bases; unmatched bases: 7. Germline V lookup: CDR1 SNHLY, CDR2 FYNNEI. The CDR3 is 15 residues long. The CDR3 loop is CASSLEREGLYEQYF. CDR3 nucleotides: TGTGCCAGCAGTCTCGAGCGGGAGGGCCTCTACGAGCAGTACTTC.

The V call is TRBV5-1, the J call TRBJ2-7; tentative D call: TRBD1 (6 bases). This CDR3 has 14 amino acids. Germline CDR1 is SGHRS and CDR2 is YFSETQ. The V and J ends lost 3 bases and 4 bases respectively, with 14 bases between them. The CDR3 DNA follows: TGCGCCAGCAGCTCCGGGCAGGGGTGGTACGAGCAGTACTTC. Translation gives CASSSGQGWYEQYF.

The chain combines TRBV30 with TRBJ2-5; TRBD2 is a possible D gene (6 bases). The V gene's germline CDR1 is GTSNPN and CDR2 SVGIG (reference sequence). Trimming removed 3 bases from V and 1 base from J, with 18 bases in between. This CDR3 contains 16 residues. The CDR3 loop is CAWSDGAGWFQETQYF. DNA of the CDR3: TGTGCCTGGAGCGATGGGGCGGGGTGGTTCCAAGAGACCCAGTACTTC.

The V gene is TRBV25-1, the J gene TRBJ2-7, with D maybe TRBD1 (5 bases). Germline V gives CDR1 MGHDK, CDR2 SYGVNS. V shed 8 bases and J shed 3 bases, with 8 bases lying between them. This CDR3 spans 11 amino acids. CDR3 in amino acids: CASQGIYEQYF. The CDR3 bases are TGTGCCAGCCAGGGTATCTACGAGCAGTACTTC.

The V gene is TRBV6-5, the J gene TRBJ2-7; the D is unclear. Per the germline V gene, CDR1 is MNHEY and CDR2 is SVGAGI. Trimming removed 3 bases at V and 5 bases at J, with 11 bases between. The CDR3 extends over 13 amino acids. CDR3 sequence: CASSYSLVNEQYF. Written as DNA, the CDR3 is TGTGCCAGCAGTTATAGCCTAGTCAACGAGCAGTACTTC.

This clone was counted once. The chain combines TRBV19 with TRBJ2-1, with 7 bases aligning to TRBD2. J was trimmed by 7 bases and V by 5 bases; bases with no gene match: 17. From germline, CDR1 is LNHDA and CDR2 SQIVND (reference sequence). The CDR3 spans 17 residues. The CDR3 region has the DNA TGTGCCAGTAGTTTCTACACAGTAGGACTAGTTTCGAATGAGCAGTTCTTC. Encoded protein: CASSFYTVGLVSNEQFF.